These T cell receptor beta chains were read from a single sample in a study of ipilimumab plus nivolumab after autologous stem cell transplantation. Generated by immunoSEQ multiplex PCR, the TCRdb table keeps only in-frame clones and is missing some. The sample has 20,000 to 30,000 clones, just over 85% seen once. The sequencing used PBMCs, collected in a trial of ipilimumab plus nivolumab as post-transplant consolidation. These receptor sequences come from a male donor with diffuse large B-cell lymphoma. Both conserved end residues are part of each CDR3. The D gene is left open where the match is weak. Clone sizes are given selectively: once, few, many, or a class where the clone is expanded.

D: -
V: TRBV5-8
J: TRBJ1-6
size: few
CDR3: CASTSWRNSPLHF
DNA: TGTGCCAGCACTTCATGGAGGAATTCACCCCTCCACTTT

D: -
V: TRBV7-2
J: TRBJ1-6
size: -
CDR3: CASSLLSGGVNSPLHF
DNA: TGTGCCAGCAGCTTACTCTCTGGGGGGGTTAATTCACCCCTCCACTTT

D: -
V: TRBV2
J: TRBJ1-1
size: -
CDR3: CASHREVTMNTEAFF
DNA: TGTGCCAGCCACAGGGAGGTGACCATGAACACTGAAGCTTTCTTT

D: TRBD1
V: TRBV11-2
J: TRBJ2-7
size: once
CDR3: CASRQTGSYEQYF
DNA: TGTGCCAGCAGACAGACAGGGTCCTACGAGCAGTACTTC

D: -
V: TRBV4-1
J: TRBJ2-3
size: -
CDR3: CASSRTGNQDTQYF
DNA: TGCGCCAGCAGCCGAACAGGGAATCAAGATACGCAGTATTTT

D: TRBD1
V: TRBV6-1
J: TRBJ2-7
size: -
CDR3: CASSDLGQGTYEQYF
DNA: TGTGCCAGCAGTGATTTAGGACAGGGAACCTACGAGCAGTACTTC

D: -
V: TRBV5-1
J: TRBJ1-6
size: -
CDR3: CASSLVAANSPLHF
DNA: TGCGCCAGCAGCTTGGTAGCAGCTAATTCACCCCTCCACTTT

D: -
V: TRBV11-2
J: TRBJ2-7
size: -
CDR3: CASSRRDEQYF
DNA: TGTGCCAGCAGCCGTAGGGACGAGCAGTACTTC

D: TRBD2
V: TRBV18
J: TRBJ2-3
size: -
CDR3: CASSQLAGTDTQYF
DNA: TGTGCCAGCTCACAACTAGCGGGCACAGATACGCAGTATTTT

D: -
V: TRBV7-2
J: TRBJ2-5
size: once
CDR3: CASSFDLTGTQYF
DNA: TGTGCCAGCAGCTTTGATCTGACTGGGACCCAGTACTTC

D: -
V: TRBV7-7
J: TRBJ2-5
size: -
CDR3: CASSLAAADQETQYF
DNA: TGTGCTAGCAGCTTAGCAGCGGCGGATCAAGAGACCCAGTACTTC

D: TRBD1
V: TRBV11-2
J: TRBJ2-7
size: -
CDR3: CASSLRDRGGYEQYF
DNA: TGTGCCAGCAGCTTACGGGACAGGGGCGGGTACGAGCAGTACTTC

D: -
V: TRBV6-6
J: TRBJ2-7
size: once
CDR3: CASSYSTQASSYEQYF
DNA: TGTGCCAGCAGTTACTCGACACAGGCCTCCTCCTACGAGCAGTACTTC

D: -
V: TRBV19
J: TRBJ1-1
size: -
CDR3: CASSIVGGDPEAFF
DNA: TGTGCCAGTAGTATAGTTGGCGGGGATCCTGAAGCTTTCTTT

D: -
V: TRBV9
J: TRBJ2-3
size: -
CDR3: CASSVEIGLGTDTQYF
DNA: TGTGCCAGCAGCGTAGAAATAGGGCTGGGTACAGATACGCAGTATTTT

D: -
V: TRBV6-1
J: TRBJ1-2
size: once
CDR3: CASSEMGRPPGGYTF
DNA: TGTGCCAGCAGTGAGATGGGAAGACCCCCAGGGGGCTACACCTTC

D: -
V: TRBV5-1
J: TRBJ1-1
size: -
CDR3: CASSSENRDTEAFF
DNA: TGCGCCAGCAGCTCTGAAAACAGGGACACTGAAGCTTTCTTT

D: -
V: TRBV4-3
J: TRBJ1-4
size: -
CDR3: CASSQAFNEKLFF
DNA: TGCGCCAGCAGCCAAGCCTTTAATGAAAAACTGTTTTTT

D: -
V: TRBV19
J: TRBJ2-7
size: few
CDR3: CASRVDGAGSTYEQYF
DNA: TGTGCCAGTAGAGTGGATGGAGCAGGGTCGACCTACGAGCAGTACTTC

D: TRBD2
V: TRBV7-2
J: TRBJ2-7
size: -
CDR3: CASSFHSGGRESGEQYF
DNA: TGTGCCAGCAGCTTCCATAGCGGGGGCCGGGAGTCCGGGGAGCAGTACTTC

D: TRBD2
V: TRBV19
J: TRBJ2-7
size: few
CDR3: CASSRAAGGTSYEQYF
DNA: TGTGCCAGTAGTAGGGCGGCGGGGGGAACCTCCTACGAGCAGTACTTC

D: TRBD2
V: TRBV5-1
J: TRBJ2-1
size: -
CDR3: CASSLTAGGSYNEQFF
DNA: TGCGCCAGCAGCTTGACAGCGGGGGGGTCATACAATGAGCAGTTCTTC

D: -
V: TRBV6-1
J: TRBJ1-1
size: -
CDR3: CASSVRGTGNTEAFF
DNA: TGTGCCAGCAGTGTACGTGGGACGGGGAACACTGAAGCTTTCTTT

D: -
V: TRBV5-4
J: TRBJ2-2
size: -
CDR3: CASSLTGEELFF
DNA: TGTGCCAGCAGCCTGACAGGAGAGGAGCTGTTTTTT

D: -
V: TRBV5-4
J: TRBJ1-4
size: -
CDR3: CASSSRGGDEKLFF
DNA: TGTGCCAGCAGCTCGAGGGGGGGGGATGAAAAACTGTTTTTT

D: TRBD2
V: TRBV19
J: TRBJ2-5
size: -
CDR3: CASSTPGTSGGETQYF
DNA: TGTGCCAGTAGTACTCCCGGGACTAGCGGTGGTGAGACCCAGTACTTC

D: -
V: TRBV19
J: TRBJ2-2
size: -
CDR3: CASRGQQFGELFF
DNA: TGTGCCAGTAGAGGACAGCAGTTCGGGGAGCTGTTTTTT

D: TRBD2
V: TRBV19
J: TRBJ2-3
size: -
CDR3: CASSIPGLAGGDTQYF
DNA: TGTGCCAGTAGTATCCCTGGACTAGCGGGGGGGGATACGCAGTATTTT

D: -
V: TRBV6-5
J: TRBJ2-1
size: -
CDR3: CASSSQTSSSYNEQFF
DNA: TGTGCCAGCAGTTCCCAGACTAGTAGCTCCTACAATGAGCAGTTCTTC

D: -
V: TRBV30
J: TRBJ2-5
size: once
CDR3: CAWAGAETQYF
DNA: TGTGCCTGGGCCGGGGCGGAGACCCAGTACTTC

D: -
V: TRBV5-4
J: TRBJ1-2
size: -
CDR3: CASSSPGVDGYTF
DNA: TGTGCCAGCAGCAGCCCCGGAGTGGATGGCTACACCTTC

D: -
V: TRBV18
J: TRBJ2-5
size: -
CDR3: CASSPFEEETQYF
DNA: TGTGCCAGCTCACCATTCGAGGAAGAGACCCAGTACTTC

D: TRBD2
V: TRBV5-1
J: TRBJ2-2
size: -
CDR3: CASSSGTTVNTGELFF
DNA: TGCGCCAGCAGCTCCGGGACTACTGTGAACACCGGGGAGCTGTTTTTT

D: -
V: TRBV7-2
J: TRBJ2-7
size: once
CDR3: CASSPYGAEQYF
DNA: TGTGCCAGCAGCCCCTACGGGGCGGAGCAGTACTTC

D: -
V: TRBV15
J: TRBJ2-4
size: -
CDR3: CATSRDGAAKNIQYF
DNA: TGTGCCACCAGCAGAGATGGGGCAGCCAAAAACATTCAGTACTTC

D: -
V: TRBV4-3
J: TRBJ1-2
size: -
CDR3: CASSGRDYGYTF
DNA: TGCGCCAGCTCAGGACGGGACTATGGCTACACCTTC

D: TRBD1
V: TRBV11-3
J: TRBJ2-3
size: -
CDR3: CASSPGTGEGTDTQYF
DNA: TGTGCCAGCAGCCCAGGGACAGGGGAGGGCACAGATACGCAGTATTTT

D: -
V: TRBV7-9
J: TRBJ2-1
size: -
CDR3: CASSLEQAEFF
DNA: TGTGCCAGCAGCTTAGAACAGGCCGAGTTCTTC

D: -
V: TRBV15
J: TRBJ1-1
size: -
CDR3: CATSRERTDNTEAFF
DNA: TGTGCCACCAGCAGAGAGAGGACCGATAACACTGAAGCTTTCTTT

D: TRBD2
V: TRBV5-1
J: TRBJ2-5
size: -
CDR3: CASSPRAGAGGETQYF
DNA: TGCGCCAGCAGCCCAAGGGCCGGGGCCGGGGGGGAGACCCAGTACTTC

D: -
V: TRBV6-1
J: TRBJ2-1
size: -
CDR3: CASSYVDEQFF
DNA: TGTGCCAGCAGTTACGTCGATGAGCAGTTCTTC

D: -
V: TRBV6-1
J: TRBJ1-3
size: -
CDR3: CASSDGFYGNTIYF
DNA: TGTGCCAGCAGTGACGGGTTTTACGGAAACACCATATATTTT

D: -
V: TRBV27
J: TRBJ1-6
size: -
CDR3: CASRLWAGDANSPLHF
DNA: TGTGCCAGCAGGTTATGGGCTGGGGACGCCAATTCACCCCTCCACTTT

D: TRBD1
V: TRBV2
J: TRBJ2-7
size: -
CDR3: CASTNWPGQGDEQYF
DNA: TGTGCCAGCACAAATTGGCCAGGACAGGGAGATGAGCAGTACTTC

D: -
V: TRBV27
J: TRBJ1-6
size: -
CDR3: CASSLNNSPLHF
DNA: TGTGCCAGCAGTTTGAATAATTCACCCCTCCACTTT

D: -
V: TRBV7-9
J: TRBJ2-5
size: -
CDR3: CASTPGFGQETQYF
DNA: TGTGCCAGCACCCCGGGGTTTGGGCAAGAGACCCAGTACTTC

D: TRBD2
V: TRBV9
J: TRBJ2-3
size: -
CDR3: CASSAQKTSGGPSSTDTQYF
DNA: TGTGCCAGCAGCGCCCAAAAAACTAGCGGGGGGCCCTCTAGCACAGATACGCAGTATTTT

D: -
V: TRBV7-9
J: TRBJ1-1
size: few
CDR3: CASSPDANTEAFF
DNA: TGTGCCAGCAGCCCCGATGCTAACACTGAAGCTTTCTTT

D: -
V: TRBV5-4
J: TRBJ1-2
size: -
CDR3: CASSPRTNYGYTF
DNA: TGTGCCAGCAGCCCCCGTACGAACTATGGCTACACCTTC

D: -
V: TRBV5-8
J: TRBJ1-2
size: few
CDR3: CASSPELDHVYGYTF
DNA: TGTGCCAGCAGCCCCGAATTGGATCATGTATATGGCTACACCTTC

D: TRBD2
V: TRBV14
J: TRBJ2-7
size: -
CDR3: CASGVAGTYEQYF
DNA: TGTGCCAGCGGAGTAGCGGGTACCTACGAGCAGTACTTC

D: TRBD2
V: TRBV7-6
J: TRBJ2-3
size: -
CDR3: CASSFTGLAGSTDTQYF
DNA: TGTGCCAGCAGCTTTACCGGACTAGCGGGGAGCACAGATACGCAGTATTTT

D: TRBD1
V: TRBV7-2
J: TRBJ2-1
size: -
CDR3: CASSLGDRDYNEQFF
DNA: TGTGCCAGCAGCTTAGGGGACAGGGACTACAATGAGCAGTTCTTC

D: -
V: TRBV19
J: TRBJ1-4
size: -
CDR3: CASSTTRRGEKLFF
DNA: TGTGCCAGTAGTACGACTCGCAGGGGTGAAAAACTGTTTTTT

D: TRBD1
V: TRBV18
J: TRBJ1-4
size: -
CDR3: CASATGPGEKLFF
DNA: TGTGCCAGCGCGACAGGGCCAGGTGAAAAACTGTTTTTT

D: -
V: TRBV6-5
J: TRBJ1-1
size: -
CDR3: CASSYSNRIRQAFF
DNA: TGTGCCAGCAGTTACTCAAACCGGATTAGGCAAGCTTTCTTT

D: TRBD2
V: TRBV6-1
J: TRBJ2-5
size: -
CDR3: CASSATSGGRETQYF
DNA: TGTGCCAGCAGTGCCACTAGCGGGGGAAGGGAGACCCAGTACTTC